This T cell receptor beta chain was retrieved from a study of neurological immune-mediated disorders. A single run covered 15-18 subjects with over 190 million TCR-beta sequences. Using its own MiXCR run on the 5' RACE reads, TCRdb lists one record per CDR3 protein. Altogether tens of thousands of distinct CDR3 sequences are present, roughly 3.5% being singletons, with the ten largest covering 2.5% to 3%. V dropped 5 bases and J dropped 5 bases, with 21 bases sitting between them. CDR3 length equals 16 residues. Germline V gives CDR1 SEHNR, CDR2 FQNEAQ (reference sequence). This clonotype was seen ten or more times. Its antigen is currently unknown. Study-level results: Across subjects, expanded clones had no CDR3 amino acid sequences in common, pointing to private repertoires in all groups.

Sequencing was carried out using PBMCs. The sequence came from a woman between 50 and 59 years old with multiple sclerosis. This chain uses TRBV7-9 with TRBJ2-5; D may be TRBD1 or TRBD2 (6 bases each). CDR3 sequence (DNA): TGTGCCAGCAGCCAGGGGTACGCAGGTGGAGGGGAGACCCAGTACTTC. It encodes CASSQGYAGGGETQYF.